This T cell receptor (beta chain) is drawn from a study of T cell clonality in common variable immunodeficiency. Sequencing input was equivalent genomic DNA from CVID and controls. Data came from immunoSEQ multiplex PCR; TCRdb stores just in-frame clones and leaves some out. The sample shows around 32,000 clones, none of them appearing just once. This clone came up a few times. The read terminates 3 residues ahead of where the CDR3 ends, so the germline J gene completes it. The length of the CDR3 is 14 residues. Trimming took 9 bases from V and 2 from J; bases not matched to a gene: 5. Germline V gives CDR1 SNHLY, CDR2 FYNNEI.

V usage is TRBV2 and J usage is TRBJ1-3, with 9 bases aligning to TRBD1. This TCR was recovered from a person aged 18-70 years in good health. The sample was peripheral blood mononuclear cells. CDR3: CASRDRVTGNTIYF. The DNA read from the CDR3 is TGTGCCAGTCGGGACAGGGTAACTGGAAACACC.